The entry below describes one T cell receptor beta chain. Its antigen is unidentified. The junction departs from the called germline gene at one end, perhaps through a read error. Germline V gene sequence: CDR1 SQVTM, CDR2 ANQGSEA. The CDR3 is made up of 13 amino acids. These data are taken from a study of tumor-infiltrating lymphocytes in glioblastoma multiforme. General observations from the study: Detected clone frequencies may not reflect cell counts, being RNA-based.

Multiple V-beta primers and a C-beta primer amplified TCRB from RNA. A C-beta primer primed TCRB cDNA from 0.45 to 0.5 ug RNA. TCRdb re-derived calls from the multiplex PCR reads in MiXCR, one entry per CDR3 protein. There are 12,000 to 15,000 distinct CDR3 sequences in the sample; 60% to 75% occur only once, and around two fifths lies in the top ten. This sequence originates from a male donor with glioblastoma. The genes are TRBV29-1 and TRBJ2-3; D gene unclear. Sequences were obtained from brain tumor tissue. For the CDR3, the DNA is TGCAGCGTCGACCGGATGACCACAGACACGCAGTATTTT. Translating it yields CSVDRMTTDTQYF.